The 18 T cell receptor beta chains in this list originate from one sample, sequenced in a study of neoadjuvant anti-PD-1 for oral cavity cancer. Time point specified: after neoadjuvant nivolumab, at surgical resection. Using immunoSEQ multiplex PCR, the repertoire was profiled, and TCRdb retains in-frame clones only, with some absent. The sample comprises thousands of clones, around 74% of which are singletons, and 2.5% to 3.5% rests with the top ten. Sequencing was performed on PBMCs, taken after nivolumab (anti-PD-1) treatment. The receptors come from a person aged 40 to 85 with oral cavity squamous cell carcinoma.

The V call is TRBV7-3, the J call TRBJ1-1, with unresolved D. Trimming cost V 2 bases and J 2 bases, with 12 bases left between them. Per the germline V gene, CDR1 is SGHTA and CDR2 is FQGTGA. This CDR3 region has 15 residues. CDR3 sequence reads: CASSLSGSGNTEAFF. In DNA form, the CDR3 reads TGTGCCAGCAGCTTATCTGGGTCTGGTAACACTGAAGCTTTCTTT.

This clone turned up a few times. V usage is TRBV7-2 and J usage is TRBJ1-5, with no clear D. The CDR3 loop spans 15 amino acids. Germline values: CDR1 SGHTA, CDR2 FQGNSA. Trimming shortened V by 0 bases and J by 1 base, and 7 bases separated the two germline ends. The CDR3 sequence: CASSLAFGSNQPQHF. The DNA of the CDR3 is TGTGCCAGCAGCTTAGCTTTCGGGAGCAATCAGCCCCAGCATTTT.

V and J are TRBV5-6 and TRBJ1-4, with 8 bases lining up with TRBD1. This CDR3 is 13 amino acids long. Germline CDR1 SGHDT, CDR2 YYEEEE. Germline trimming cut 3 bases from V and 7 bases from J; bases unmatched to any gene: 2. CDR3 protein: CASSSGTGEKLFF. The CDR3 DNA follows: TGTGCCAGCAGCTCGGGGACAGGTGAAAAACTGTTTTTT.

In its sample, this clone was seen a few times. Here the CDR3 reads CASSLAGTYEQYF. CDR3 DNA sequence: TGTGCCAGCAGCTTAGCGGGAACCTACGAGCAGTACTTC. The chain combines TRBV7-6 with TRBJ2-7; D not certain. The V gene lost 0 bases and the J gene lost 2 bases, with 5 bases spanning the gap. The CDR3 loop spans 13 amino acids. From germline, CDR1 is SGHVS and CDR2 FNYEAQ.

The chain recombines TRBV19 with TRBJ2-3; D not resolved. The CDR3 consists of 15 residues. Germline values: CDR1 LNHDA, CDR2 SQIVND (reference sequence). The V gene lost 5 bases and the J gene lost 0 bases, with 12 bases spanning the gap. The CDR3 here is CASSHSGASTDTQYF. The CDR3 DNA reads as TGTGCCAGTAGTCACTCGGGTGCGAGCACAGATACGCAGTATTTT.

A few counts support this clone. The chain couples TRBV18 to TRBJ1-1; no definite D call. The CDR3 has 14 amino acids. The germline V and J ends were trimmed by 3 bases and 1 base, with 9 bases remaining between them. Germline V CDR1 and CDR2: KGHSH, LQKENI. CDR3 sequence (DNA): TGTGCCAGCTCACCTTCCACTGGGAACACTGAAGCTTTCTTT. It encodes CASSPSTGNTEAFF.

CDR3 in amino acids: CASSQRPDTEAFF. Here the CDR3 DNA reads TGCGCCAGCAGCCAAAGGCCAGACACTGAAGCTTTCTTT. The chain carries TRBV4-3 and TRBJ1-1; D is unresolved. CDR1 LGHNA and CDR2 YSLEER come from the germline V gene. The CDR3 extends over 13 amino acids. The V gene lost 2 bases and the J gene lost 3 bases, with 7 bases spanning the gap.

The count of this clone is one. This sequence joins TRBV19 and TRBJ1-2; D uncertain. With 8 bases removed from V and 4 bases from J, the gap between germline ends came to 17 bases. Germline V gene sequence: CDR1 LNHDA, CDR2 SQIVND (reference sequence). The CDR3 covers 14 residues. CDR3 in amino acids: CASGKSTLSYGYTF. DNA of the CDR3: TGTGCCAGTGGAAAATCAACGCTCAGCTATGGCTACACCTTC.

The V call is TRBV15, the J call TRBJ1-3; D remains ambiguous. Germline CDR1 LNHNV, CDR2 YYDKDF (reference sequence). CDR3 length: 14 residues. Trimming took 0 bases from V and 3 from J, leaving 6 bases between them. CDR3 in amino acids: CATSRDLSGNTIYF. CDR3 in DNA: TGTGCCACCAGCAGAGATCTAAGTGGAAACACCATATATTTT.

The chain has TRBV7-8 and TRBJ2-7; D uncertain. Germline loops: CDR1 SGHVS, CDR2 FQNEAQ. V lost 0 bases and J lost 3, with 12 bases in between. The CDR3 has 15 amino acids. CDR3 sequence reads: CASSLARKGDYEQYF. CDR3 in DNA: TGTGCCAGCAGCTTAGCGCGGAAAGGAGACTACGAGCAGTACTTC.

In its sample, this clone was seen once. The CDR3 DNA is TGTGCCAGCAGTGACTTACTGCAAACTGAGGGACAGAGGATGAACAATGAGCAGTTCTTC. Translating it yields CASSDLLQTEGQRMNNEQFF. V usage is TRBV6-4 and J usage is TRBJ2-1; 7 nucleotides line up with TRBD1. V was pared by 1 base and J by 5 bases, with 20 bases of the junction left unmatched. The CDR3 has 20 residues. The germline gives CDR1 MRHNA, CDR2 SNTAGT.

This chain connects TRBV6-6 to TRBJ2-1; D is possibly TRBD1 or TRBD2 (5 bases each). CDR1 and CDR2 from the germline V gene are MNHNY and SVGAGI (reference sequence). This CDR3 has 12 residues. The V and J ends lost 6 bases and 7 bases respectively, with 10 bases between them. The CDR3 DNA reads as TGTGCCAGCAGCGGGACGGGGAATGAGCAGTTCTTC. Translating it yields CASSGTGNEQFF.

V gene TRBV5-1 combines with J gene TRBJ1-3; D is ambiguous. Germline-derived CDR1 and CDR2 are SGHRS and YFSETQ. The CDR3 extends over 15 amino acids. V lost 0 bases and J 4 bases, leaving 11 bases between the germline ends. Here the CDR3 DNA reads TGCGCCAGCAGCTTGGGTCAAATGCCAGGAAACACCATATATTTT. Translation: CASSLGQMPGNTIYF.

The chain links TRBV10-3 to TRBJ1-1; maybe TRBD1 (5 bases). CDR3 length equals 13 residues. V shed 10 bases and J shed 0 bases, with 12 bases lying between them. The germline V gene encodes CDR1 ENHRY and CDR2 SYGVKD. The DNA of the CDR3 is TGTGCCAGCCAGACAGCAATGAACACTGAAGCTTTCTTT. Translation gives CASQTAMNTEAFF.

CDR3 loop: CASSLVGPVGGYTF. DNA for the CDR3: TGTGCCAGCAGCTTAGTCGGACCGGTGGGTGGCTACACCTTC. The V call is TRBV7-9, the J call TRBJ1-2; D gene uncertain. Trimming pared 1 base from V and 7 bases from J, leaving 13 bases between. CDR3 length: 14 amino acids. The germline V gene has CDR1 SEHNR and CDR2 FQNEAQ (reference sequence).

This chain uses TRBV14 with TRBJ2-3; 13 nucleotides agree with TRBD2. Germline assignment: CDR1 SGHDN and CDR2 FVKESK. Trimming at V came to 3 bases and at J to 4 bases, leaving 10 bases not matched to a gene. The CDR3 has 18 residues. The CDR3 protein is CASSHQLTSGGLADTQYF. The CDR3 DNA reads TGTGCCAGCAGCCATCAATTGACTAGCGGGGGGTTAGCAGATACGCAGTATTTT.

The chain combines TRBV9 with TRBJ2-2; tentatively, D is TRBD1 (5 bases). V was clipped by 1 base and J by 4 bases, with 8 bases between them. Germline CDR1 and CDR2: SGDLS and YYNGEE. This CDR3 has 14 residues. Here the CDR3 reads CASSVSTGTGELFF. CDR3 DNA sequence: TGTGCCAGCAGCGTAAGCACAGGCACCGGGGAGCTGTTTTTT.

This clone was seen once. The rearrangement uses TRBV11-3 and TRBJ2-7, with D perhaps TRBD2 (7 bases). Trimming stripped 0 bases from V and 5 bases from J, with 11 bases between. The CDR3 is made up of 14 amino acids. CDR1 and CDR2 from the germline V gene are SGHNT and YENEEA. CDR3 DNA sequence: TGTGCCAGCAGCTTAGAGCAGGGGAGGGACGAGCAGTACTTC. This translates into CASSLEQGRDEQYF.